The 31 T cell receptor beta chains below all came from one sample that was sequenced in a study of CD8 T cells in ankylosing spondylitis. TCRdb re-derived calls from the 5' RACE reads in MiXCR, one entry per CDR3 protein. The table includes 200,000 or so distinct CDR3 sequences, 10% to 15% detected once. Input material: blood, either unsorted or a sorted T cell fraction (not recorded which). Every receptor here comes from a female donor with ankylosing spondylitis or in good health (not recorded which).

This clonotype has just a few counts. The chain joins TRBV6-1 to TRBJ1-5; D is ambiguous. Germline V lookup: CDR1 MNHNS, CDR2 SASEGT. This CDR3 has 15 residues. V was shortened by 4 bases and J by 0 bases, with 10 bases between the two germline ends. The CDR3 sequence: CASSVFKGSNQPQHF. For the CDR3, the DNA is TGTGCCAGCAGTGTTTTTAAGGGTAGCAATCAGCCCCAGCATTTT.

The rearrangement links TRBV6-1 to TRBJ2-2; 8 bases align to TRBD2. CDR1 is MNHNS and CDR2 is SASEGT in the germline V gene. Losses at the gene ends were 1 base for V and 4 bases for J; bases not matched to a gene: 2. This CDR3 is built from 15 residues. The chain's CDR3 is CASSEGLARTGELFF. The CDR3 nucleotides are TGTGCCAGCAGTGAAGGACTAGCGCGCACCGGGGAGCTGTTTTTT.

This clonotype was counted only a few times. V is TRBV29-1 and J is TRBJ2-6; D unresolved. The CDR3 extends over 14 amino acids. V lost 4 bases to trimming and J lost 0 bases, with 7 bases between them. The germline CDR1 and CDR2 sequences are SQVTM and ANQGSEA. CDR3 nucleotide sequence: TGCAGCGTTGTCGGCGACTCTGGGGCCAACGTCCTGACTTTC. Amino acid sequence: CSVVGDSGANVLTF.

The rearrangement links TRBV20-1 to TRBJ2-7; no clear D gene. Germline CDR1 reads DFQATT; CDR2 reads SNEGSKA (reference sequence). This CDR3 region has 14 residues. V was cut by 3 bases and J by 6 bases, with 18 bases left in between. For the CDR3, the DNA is TGCAGTGCTAGTAAGGTGGGGTCTGTGGGCGAGCAGTACTTC. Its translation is CSASKVGSVGEQYF.

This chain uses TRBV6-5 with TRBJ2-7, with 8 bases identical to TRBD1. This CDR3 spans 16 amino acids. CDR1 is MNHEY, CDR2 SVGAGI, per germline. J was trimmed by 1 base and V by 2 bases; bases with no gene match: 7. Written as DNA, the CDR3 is TGTGCCAGCAGTTACCAGGGGGCTAGCGTTTCCTACGAGCAGTACTTC. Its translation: CASSYQGASVSYEQYF.

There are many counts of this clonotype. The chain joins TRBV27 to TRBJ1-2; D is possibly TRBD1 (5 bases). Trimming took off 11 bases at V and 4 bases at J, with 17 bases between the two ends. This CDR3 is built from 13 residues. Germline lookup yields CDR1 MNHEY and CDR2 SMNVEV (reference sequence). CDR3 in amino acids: CAVRVGVGYGYTF. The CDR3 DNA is TGTGCCGTGCGAGTAGGGGTTGGCTATGGCTACACCTTC.

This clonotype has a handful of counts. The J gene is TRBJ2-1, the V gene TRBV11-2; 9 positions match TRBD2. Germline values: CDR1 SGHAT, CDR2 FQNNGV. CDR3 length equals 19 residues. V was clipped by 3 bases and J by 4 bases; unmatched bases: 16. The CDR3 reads CASSFSQNRREGTYNEQFF. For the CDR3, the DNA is TGTGCCAGCAGCTTTTCCCAAAATAGGCGGGAGGGGACGTACAATGAGCAGTTCTTC. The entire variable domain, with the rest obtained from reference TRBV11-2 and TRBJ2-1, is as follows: EAGVAQSPRYKIIEKRQSVAFWCNPISGHATLYWYQQILGQGPKLLIQFQNNGVVDDSQLPKDRFSAERLKGVDSTLKIQPAKLEDSAVYLCASSFSQNRREGTYNEQFFGPGTRLTVL.

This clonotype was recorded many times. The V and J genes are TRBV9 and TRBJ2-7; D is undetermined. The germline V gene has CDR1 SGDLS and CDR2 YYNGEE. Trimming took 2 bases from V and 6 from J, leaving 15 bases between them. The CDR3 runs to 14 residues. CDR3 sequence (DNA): TGTGCCAGCAGCGTGAGATCAGGAACGGGCGAGCAGTACTTC. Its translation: CASSVRSGTGEQYF.

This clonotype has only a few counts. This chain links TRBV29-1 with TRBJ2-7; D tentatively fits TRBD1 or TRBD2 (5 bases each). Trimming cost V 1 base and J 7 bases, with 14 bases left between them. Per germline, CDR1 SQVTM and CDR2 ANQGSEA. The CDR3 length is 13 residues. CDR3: CSVEGSGGIEQYF. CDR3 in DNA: TGCAGCGTTGAAGGGTCTGGGGGAATAGAGCAGTACTTC.

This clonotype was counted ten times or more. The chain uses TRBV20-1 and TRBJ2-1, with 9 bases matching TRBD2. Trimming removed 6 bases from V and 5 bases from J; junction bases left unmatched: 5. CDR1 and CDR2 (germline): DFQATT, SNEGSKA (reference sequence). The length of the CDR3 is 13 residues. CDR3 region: CSAPLAGDNEQFF. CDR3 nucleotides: TGCAGTGCACCCTTAGCGGGAGACAATGAGCAGTTCTTC.

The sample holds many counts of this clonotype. The CDR3 sequence is CASSLGSTHEQYF. The CDR3 region has the DNA TGCGCCAGCAGCTTAGGTAGCACGCACGAGCAGTACTTC. The genes are TRBV5-1 and TRBJ2-7, with unresolved D. This CDR3 contains 13 residues. Germline V gene sequence: CDR1 SGHRS, CDR2 YFSETQ. V was trimmed by 2 bases and J by 5 bases, leaving 11 bases between them.

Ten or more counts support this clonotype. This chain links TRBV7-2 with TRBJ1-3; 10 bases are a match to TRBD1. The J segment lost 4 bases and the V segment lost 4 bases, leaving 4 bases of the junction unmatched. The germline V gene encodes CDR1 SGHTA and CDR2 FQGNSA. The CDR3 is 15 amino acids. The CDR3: CASSSGQGWGNTIYF. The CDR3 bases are TGTGCCAGCAGCTCGGGACAGGGGTGGGGAAACACCATATATTTT.

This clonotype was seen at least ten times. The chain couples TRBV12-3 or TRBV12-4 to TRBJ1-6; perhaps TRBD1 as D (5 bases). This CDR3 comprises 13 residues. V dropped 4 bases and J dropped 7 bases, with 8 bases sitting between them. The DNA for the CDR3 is TGTGCCAGCAGTTGGGCAGGGAATTCACCCCTCCACTTT. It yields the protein CASSWAGNSPLHF.

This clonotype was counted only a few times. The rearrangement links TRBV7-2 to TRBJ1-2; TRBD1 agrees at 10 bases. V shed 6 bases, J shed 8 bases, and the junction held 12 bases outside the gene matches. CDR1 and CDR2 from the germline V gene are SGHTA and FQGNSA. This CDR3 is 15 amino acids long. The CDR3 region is CASSIGQGELGGYTF. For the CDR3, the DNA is TGTGCCAGCAGTATCGGACAGGGGGAATTGGGCGGCTACACCTTC.

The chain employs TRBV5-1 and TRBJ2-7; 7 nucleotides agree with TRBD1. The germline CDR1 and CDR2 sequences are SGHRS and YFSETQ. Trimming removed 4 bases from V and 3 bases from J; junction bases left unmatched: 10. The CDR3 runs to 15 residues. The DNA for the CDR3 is TGCGCCAGCAGCCAAGCCCAGGGGGTCTTCTACGAGCAGTACTTC. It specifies CASSQAQGVFYEQYF.

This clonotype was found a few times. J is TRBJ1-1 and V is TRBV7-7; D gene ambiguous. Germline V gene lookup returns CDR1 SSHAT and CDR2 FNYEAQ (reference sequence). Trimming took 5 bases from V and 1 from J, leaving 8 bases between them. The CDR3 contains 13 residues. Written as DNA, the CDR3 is TGTGCCAGCAGCGTACGGAGGAACACTGAAGCTTTCTTT. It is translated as CASSVRRNTEAFF. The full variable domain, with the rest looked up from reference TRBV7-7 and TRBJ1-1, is GAGVSQSPRYKVTKRGQDVTLRCDPISSHATLYWYQQALGQGPEFLTYFNYEAQPDKSGLPSDRFSAERPEGSISTLTIQRTEQRDSAMYRCASSVRRNTEAFFGQGTRLTVV.

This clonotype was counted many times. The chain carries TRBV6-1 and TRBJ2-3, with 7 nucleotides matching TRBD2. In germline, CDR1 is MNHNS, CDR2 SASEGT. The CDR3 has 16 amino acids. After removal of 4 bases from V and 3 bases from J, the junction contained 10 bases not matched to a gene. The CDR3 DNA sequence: TGTGCCAGCAGTGCCTCTTCGGGCGGGGGAACAGATACGCAGTATTTT. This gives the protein CASSASSGGGTDTQYF.

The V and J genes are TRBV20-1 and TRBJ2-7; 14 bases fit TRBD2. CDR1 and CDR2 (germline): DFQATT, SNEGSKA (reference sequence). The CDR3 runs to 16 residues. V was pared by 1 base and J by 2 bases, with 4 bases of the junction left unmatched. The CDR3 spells CSARVAGLAGAYEQYF. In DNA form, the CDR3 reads TGCAGTGCTAGAGTGGCGGGACTAGCGGGAGCCTACGAGCAGTACTTC.

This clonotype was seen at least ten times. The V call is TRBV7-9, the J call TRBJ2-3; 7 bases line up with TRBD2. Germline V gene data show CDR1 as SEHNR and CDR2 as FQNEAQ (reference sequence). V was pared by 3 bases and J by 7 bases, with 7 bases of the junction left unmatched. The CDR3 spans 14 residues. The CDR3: CASSLGGAGNTQYF. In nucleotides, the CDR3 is TGTGCCAGCAGCTTGGGAGGGGCCGGTAATACGCAGTATTTT.

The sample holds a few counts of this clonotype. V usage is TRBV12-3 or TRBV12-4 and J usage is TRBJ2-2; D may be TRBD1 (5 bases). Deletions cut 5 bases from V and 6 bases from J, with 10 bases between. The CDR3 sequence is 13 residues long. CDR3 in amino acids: CASSQTEAGELFF. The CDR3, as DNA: TGTGCCAGCAGTCAGACAGAGGCCGGGGAGCTGTTTTTT.

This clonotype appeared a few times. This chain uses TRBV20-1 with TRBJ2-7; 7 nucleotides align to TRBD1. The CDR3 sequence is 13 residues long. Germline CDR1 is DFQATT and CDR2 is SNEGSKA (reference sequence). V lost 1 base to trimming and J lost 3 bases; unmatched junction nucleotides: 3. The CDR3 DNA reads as TGCAGTGCTAGAGGGCAGGGGGTCTACGAGCAGTACTTC. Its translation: CSARGQGVYEQYF.

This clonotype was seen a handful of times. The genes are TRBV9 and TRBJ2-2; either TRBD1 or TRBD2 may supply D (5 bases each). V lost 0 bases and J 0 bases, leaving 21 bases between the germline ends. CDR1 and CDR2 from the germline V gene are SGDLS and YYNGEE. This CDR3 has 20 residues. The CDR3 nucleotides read TGTGCCAGCAGCGTAGCCCCCCCGGGACCCCAGGGTACGAACACCGGGGAGCTGTTTTTT. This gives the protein CASSVAPPGPQGTNTGELFF.

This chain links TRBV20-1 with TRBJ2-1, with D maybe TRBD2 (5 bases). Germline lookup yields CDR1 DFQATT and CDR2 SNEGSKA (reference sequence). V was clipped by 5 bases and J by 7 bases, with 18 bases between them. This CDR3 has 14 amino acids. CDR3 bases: TGCAGTGCTCCTACAATCCGGAGAGGGAATGAGCAGTTCTTC. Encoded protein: CSAPTIRRGNEQFF.

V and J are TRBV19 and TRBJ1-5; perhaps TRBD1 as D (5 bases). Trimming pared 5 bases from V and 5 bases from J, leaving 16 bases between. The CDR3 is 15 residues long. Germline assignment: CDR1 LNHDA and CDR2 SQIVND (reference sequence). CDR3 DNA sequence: TGTGCCAGTAGTGAACAAGACGGGACCCATCAGCCCCAGCATTTT. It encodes CASSEQDGTHQPQHF.

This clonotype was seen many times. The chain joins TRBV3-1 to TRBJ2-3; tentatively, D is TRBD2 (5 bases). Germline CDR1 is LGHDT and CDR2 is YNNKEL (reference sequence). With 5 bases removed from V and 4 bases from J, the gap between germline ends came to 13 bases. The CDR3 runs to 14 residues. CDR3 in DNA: TGTGCCAGCAGCGCTACGCCGGGATCAGATACGCAGTATTTT. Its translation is CASSATPGSDTQYF.

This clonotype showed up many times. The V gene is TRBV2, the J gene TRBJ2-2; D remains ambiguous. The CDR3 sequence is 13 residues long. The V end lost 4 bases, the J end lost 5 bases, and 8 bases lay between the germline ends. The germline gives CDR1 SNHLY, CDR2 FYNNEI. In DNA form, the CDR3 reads TGTGCCAGCAGTGTTTTGGGGACCGGGGAGCTGTTTTTT. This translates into CASSVLGTGELFF.

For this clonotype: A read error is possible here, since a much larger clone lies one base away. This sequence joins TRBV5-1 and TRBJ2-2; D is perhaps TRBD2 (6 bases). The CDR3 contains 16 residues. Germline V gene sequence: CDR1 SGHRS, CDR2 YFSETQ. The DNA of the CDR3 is TGCGCCAGCAGCTTAAAGGACGGGAGTTCGACCGGGGAGCCGTTTTTT. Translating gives CASSLKDGSSTGEPFF.

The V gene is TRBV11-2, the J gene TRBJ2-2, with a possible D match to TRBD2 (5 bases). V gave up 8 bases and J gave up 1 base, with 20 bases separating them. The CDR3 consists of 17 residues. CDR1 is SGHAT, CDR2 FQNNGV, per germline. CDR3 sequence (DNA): TGTGCCAGCTCCCAGTGGTCCTTAGCGTTGAACACCGGGGAGCTGTTTTTT. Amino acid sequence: CASSQWSLALNTGELFF.

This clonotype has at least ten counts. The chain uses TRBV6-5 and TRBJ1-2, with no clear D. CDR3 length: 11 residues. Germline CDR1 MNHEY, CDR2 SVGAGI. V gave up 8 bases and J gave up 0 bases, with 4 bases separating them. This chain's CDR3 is CASWTNYGYTF. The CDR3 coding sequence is TGTGCCAGCTGGACTAACTATGGCTACACCTTC.

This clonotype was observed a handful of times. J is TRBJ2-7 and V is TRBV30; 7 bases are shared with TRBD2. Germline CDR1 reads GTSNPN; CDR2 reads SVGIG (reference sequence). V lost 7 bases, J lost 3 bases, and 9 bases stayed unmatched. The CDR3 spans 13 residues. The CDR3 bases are TGTGCCTTAACCGAACGGGACTACTACGAGCAGTACTTC. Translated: CALTERDYYEQYF.

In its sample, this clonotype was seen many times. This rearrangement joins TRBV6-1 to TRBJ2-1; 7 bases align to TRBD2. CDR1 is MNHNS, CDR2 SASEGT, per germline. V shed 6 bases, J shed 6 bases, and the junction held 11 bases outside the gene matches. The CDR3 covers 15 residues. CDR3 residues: CASRGRGTPSNEQFF. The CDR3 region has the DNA TGTGCCAGCAGGGGGAGGGGCACCCCCAGCAATGAGCAGTTCTTC.